The rows below give T cell receptor beta chains drawn from one sample of a study of blood T cells in healthy people across ages. TCRdb independently ran MiXCR on the 5' RACE reads; one entry per CDR3 protein. The sample has about 1.4 million distinct CDR3 sequences, roughly 59% seen once. Sequenced sample: blood. Receptor source: a man aged 18 to 29 in good health. Each CDR3 is given with its conserved first and last residue. The order of the fields is J gene, D gene, clone size, V gene, CDR3 DNA, CDR3 protein. A D gene is named only where the DNA matches it firmly. The size field is filled for only some rows; it gives once, few, many or a size class.

TRBJ1-4 NA NA TRBV10-2 TGCGCCAGCAGTGAGGGACAGACGGTTAATGAAAAACTGTTTTTT CASSEGQTVNEKLFF
TRBJ1-1 NA NA TRBV29-1 TGCAGCGCCGACTTGACAGGCGCACCTGAAGCTTTCTTT CSADLTGAPEAFF
TRBJ2-3 NA NA TRBV10-3 TGTGCCATAACCGGGGCCAACACAGATACGCAGTATTTT CAITGANTDTQYF
TRBJ1-1 TRBD1 few TRBV12-3/TRBV12-4 TGTGCCAGCAGTTCAGCGCGCCCGGACAGGGTCCCTGAAGCTTTCTTT CASSSARPDRVPEAFF
TRBJ2-5 NA NA TRBV4-1 TGCGCCAGCGGAGGGGCTCCGGGCCTTGGTAATGAGCAGTACTTC CASGGAPGLGNEQYF
TRBJ1-2 NA NA TRBV12-5 TGTGCTAGTGGTTTGGGTCAAGGGGCCACCTTC CASGLGQGATF
TRBJ1-4 NA NA TRBV20-1 TGCAGCGCCCATTCCGATCTACAACTGTTTTTT CSAHSDLQLFF
TRBJ2-5 TRBD2 NA TRBV20-1 TGCAGTGCTAGGACTTATAGCGGGAGGATCCTTAATGAGCAGTACTTC CSARTYSGRILNEQYF
TRBJ1-2 NA NA TRBV6-5 TGTGCCAGCAGTTACACCCAGGGCAGGGCTTTCTATGGCTACACCTTC CASSYTQGRAFYGYTF
TRBJ1-1 NA NA TRBV24-1 TGTGCCACCAGTGATCTGACATTGAACACTGAAGCTTTCTTT CATSDLTLNTEAFF
TRBJ1-2 NA NA TRBV7-6 TGTGCCAGCAGCCCAGCAGGCGGCAGGGACTATGGCTACACCTTC CASSPAGGRDYGYTF
TRBJ2-7 TRBD1 NA TRBV7-9 TGTGCCAGCAGCTTAGACCTACAGGGGTCCTACGAGCAGTACTTC CASSLDLQGSYEQYF
TRBJ2-7 NA NA TRBV4-2 TGTGCCAGCAGCCAAGAAGGGCTCGGCGAGCAGTACTTC CASSQEGLGEQYF
TRBJ1-3 NA NA TRBV29-1 TGCAGCGTTGGACAGACGGGAAACACCATATATTTT CSVGQTGNTIYF
TRBJ2-5 TRBD2 NA TRBV5-1 TGCGCCAGCAGCTCGGGACTAGCAGGAACCACAATCCTGGGGACCCAGTACTTC CASSSGLAGTTILGTQYF
TRBJ2-7 NA few TRBV12-3/TRBV12-4 TGTGCCAGCAGTTTTCTGGGGGACTCCTACGAGCAGTACTTC CASSFLGDSYEQYF
TRBJ2-3 NA NA TRBV7-9 TGTGCCAGCAGCTTAACAAATGAGATACGCACAGATACGCAGTATTTT CASSLTNEIRTDTQYF
TRBJ2-4 NA NA TRBV12-3/TRBV12-4 TGTGCCAGCAGCCGAGGGTCCAGGGGGGCTCATGAGCAGTACTTC CASSRGSRGAHEQYF
TRBJ2-3 NA NA TRBV4-3 TGCGCCAGCAGCCAAGTCATTCAGGGAGGAGATACGCAGTATTTT CASSQVIQGGDTQYF
TRBJ1-1 NA NA TRBV10-2 TGCGCCAGCAAACAGGATCCAGGGACTGAAGCTTTCTTT CASKQDPGTEAFF
TRBJ1-1 NA NA TRBV28 TGTGCCAGCAGTCGTGGTGAAAGACAGACGAGGGACACTGAAGCTTTCTTT CASSRGERQTRDTEAFF
TRBJ2-5 NA NA TRBV27 TGTGCCAGCAGTCCACACAGGGAACCCGAGACCCAGTACTTC CASSPHREPETQYF
TRBJ1-2 TRBD1 NA TRBV29-1 TGCAGCGCCGCCCGACAGGGGCAGAGCTATGGCTACACCTTC CSAARQGQSYGYTF
TRBJ1-1 NA NA TRBV29-1 TGCAGCGTAGTAGGACAGAGAAACACTGAAGCTTTCTTT CSVVGQRNTEAFF
TRBJ2-4 NA NA TRBV20-1 TGCAGTGCTAGAGATTTTGGGGGACGGAGGAACATTCAGTACTTC CSARDFGGRRNIQYF
TRBJ2-1 NA NA TRBV24-1 TGTGCCACCAGTGATTGGGACGGCAGCTCCTACAATGAGCAGTTCTTC CATSDWDGSSYNEQFF
TRBJ2-2 TRBD1 NA TRBV7-9 TGTGCCAGCAGCTTGCTAACACCGGGACAGGGGGACACCGGGGAGCTGTTTTTT CASSLLTPGQGDTGELFF
TRBJ2-7 NA NA TRBV5-1 TGCGCCAGCAGCTTGACACCTCTCTACGAGCAGTACTTC CASSLTPLYEQYF
TRBJ2-7 NA NA TRBV15 TGTGCCACCAGCACCCGACAGACCTACGAGCAGTACTTC CATSTRQTYEQYF
TRBJ2-5 NA NA TRBV6-5 TGTGCCAGCAGTTACCTATTGGGACAAGAGACCCAGTACTTC CASSYLLGQETQYF
TRBJ2-1 NA few TRBV12-3/TRBV12-4 TGTGCCAGCAGTTTACAGGACCCCTCCTACAATGAGCAGTTCTTC CASSLQDPSYNEQFF
TRBJ1-2 NA NA TRBV4-1 TGCGCCAGCAGCCATGCAGGGTCGAGGAACTATGGCTACACCTTC CASSHAGSRNYGYTF
TRBJ1-1 NA NA TRBV12-3/TRBV12-4 TGTGCCAGCCGCACTCGATCTATTGAAGCTTTCTTT CASRTRSIEAFF
TRBJ1-1 NA few TRBV13 TGTGCCAGTAACCAGGGGATGGTTAACACTGAAGCTTTCTTT CASNQGMVNTEAFF
TRBJ2-3 NA NA TRBV25-1 TGTGCCAGCCTGAGGGGGAACGGCACAGATACGCAGTATTTT CASLRGNGTDTQYF
TRBJ2-5 TRBD1 NA TRBV29-1 TGCAGCGTCGCAGGGGGCAATGAGACCCAGTACTTC CSVAGGNETQYF
TRBJ2-7 NA NA TRBV20-1 TGCAGTGCTAGCTGTCACCCCGGGACTCACTTCTCCTACGAGCAGTACTTC CSASCHPGTHFSYEQYF
TRBJ2-1 NA NA TRBV5-6 TGTGCCAGCAGCTTGAGATCTCTAGGCGATTACAATGAGCAGTTCTTC CASSLRSLGDYNEQFF
TRBJ2-1 NA once TRBV6-6 TGTGCCAGCAGTTACACTTGGGAAGAAGCCAATGAGCAGTTCTTC CASSYTWEEANEQFF
TRBJ2-1 TRBD2 NA TRBV6-2/TRBV6-3 TGTGCCAGCAGTTGGACTAGAGTTAGTGAGCAGTTCTTC CASSWTRVSEQFF
TRBJ2-1 NA NA TRBV5-1 TGCGCCAGCAGCCCCAAGCGAGGGGGGGTCCTTAGCTCCTACAATGAGCAGTTCTTC CASSPKRGGVLSSYNEQFF
TRBJ2-1 NA NA TRBV3-1 TGTGCCAGCAGCCAAAGCGGTAAGGGAAACAATGAGCAGTTCTTC CASSQSGKGNNEQFF
TRBJ1-2 NA NA TRBV4-3 TGCGCCAGCAGCCAAGATCGGGGGGTTTTTGGCGGCTACACCTTC CASSQDRGVFGGYTF
TRBJ1-1 TRBD1 NA TRBV28 TGTGCCAGCAGTCGAACCGACAGGGTTACTGAGGAAGCTTTCTTT CASSRTDRVTEEAFF
TRBJ2-7 TRBD2 few TRBV4-3 TGCGCCAGCAGCCAAGGACCCAGCGGGGGTATGTACTACGAGCAGTACTTC CASSQGPSGGMYYEQYF
TRBJ2-1 TRBD2 few TRBV29-1 TGCAGCACTTCCCCTATGACTAGCGGGAACATTGGTGAGCAGTTCTTC CSTSPMTSGNIGEQFF
TRBJ2-7 NA NA TRBV7-9 TGTGCCAGCAGCCGGGATAAAAGTGAGCAGTACTTC CASSRDKSEQYF
TRBJ2-7 NA NA TRBV11-2 TGTGCCAGCAGCTCGACTATTGACGAGCAGTACTTC CASSSTIDEQYF
TRBJ2-2 NA NA TRBV20-1 TGCAGTGCTAGAGGGTTTCGCTCGTCCTACGCCGGGGAGCTGTTTTTT CSARGFRSSYAGELFF